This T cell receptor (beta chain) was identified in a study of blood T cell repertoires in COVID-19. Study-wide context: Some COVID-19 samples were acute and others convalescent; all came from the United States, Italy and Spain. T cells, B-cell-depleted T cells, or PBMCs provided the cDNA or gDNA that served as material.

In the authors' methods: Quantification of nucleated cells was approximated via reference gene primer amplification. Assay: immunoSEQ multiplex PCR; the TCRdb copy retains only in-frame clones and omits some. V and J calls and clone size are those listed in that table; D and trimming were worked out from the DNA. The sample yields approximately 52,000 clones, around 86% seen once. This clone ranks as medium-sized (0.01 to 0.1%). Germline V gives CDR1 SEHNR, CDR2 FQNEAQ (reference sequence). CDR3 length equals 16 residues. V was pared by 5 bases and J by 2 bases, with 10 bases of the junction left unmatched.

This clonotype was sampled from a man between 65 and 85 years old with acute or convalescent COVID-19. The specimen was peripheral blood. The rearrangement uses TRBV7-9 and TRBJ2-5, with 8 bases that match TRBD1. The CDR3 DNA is TGTGCCAGCAGCGCCAAACAGGGGGGTATACAAGAGACCCAGTACTTC. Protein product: CASSAKQGGIQETQYF.